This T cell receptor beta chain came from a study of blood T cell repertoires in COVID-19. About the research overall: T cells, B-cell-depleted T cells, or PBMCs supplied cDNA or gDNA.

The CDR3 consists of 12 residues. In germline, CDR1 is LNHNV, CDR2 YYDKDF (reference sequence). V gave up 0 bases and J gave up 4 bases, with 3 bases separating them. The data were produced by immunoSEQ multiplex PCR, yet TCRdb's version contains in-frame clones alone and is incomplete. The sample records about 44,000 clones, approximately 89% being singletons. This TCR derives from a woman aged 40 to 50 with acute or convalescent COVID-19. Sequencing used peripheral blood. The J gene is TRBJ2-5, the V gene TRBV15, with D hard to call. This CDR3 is CATSRDLETQYF. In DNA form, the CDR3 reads TGTGCCACCAGCAGAGATCTAGAGACCCAGTACTTC. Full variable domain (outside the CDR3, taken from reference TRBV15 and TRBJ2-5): DAMVIQNPRYQVTQFGKPVTLSCSQTLNHNVMYWYQQKSSQAPKLLFHYYDKDFNNEADTPDNFQSRRPNTSFCFLDIRSPGLGDTAMYLCATSRDLETQYFGPGTRLLVL.